The 19 T cell receptor beta chains in this list originate from one sample, sequenced in a study of tumor and adjacent non-tumor tissue in lung cancer. TCRbeta libraries were built with three rounds of nested PCR, modified from ARM-PCR. TCRdb redid the calling of the multiplex PCR reads with MiXCR, one entry per CDR3 protein. The sample has 50,000 or so distinct CDR3 sequences; 74% are singletons. RNA was extracted from bulk tissue without any cell sorting. The normal lung tissue was taken more than 3 cm from the tumor edge. Material: distant non-tumor lung tissue. The source is a woman aged 55-70 years with non-small cell lung cancer.

This clonotype has only one observation. One junction end does not reproduce the germline sequence, and a read error may be involved. The CDR3 spells CARPCATAYAQYF. CDR3 DNA: TGTGCCAGACCATGCGCGACAGCCTACGCGCAGTACTTC. This chain joins TRBV6-2 or TRBV6-3 and TRBJ2-7, with D maybe TRBD1 (5 bases). CDR3 length: 13 amino acids. Germline V gene lookup returns CDR1 MNHEY and CDR2 SVGEGT.

A word on this clonotype: Because the CDR3 is missing its conserved closing phenylalanine or tryptophan, this is likely a read error. The DNA is omitted, as the CDR3 cannot be located on it reliably, and the CDR3 follows TCRdb's listing. The chain joins TRBV4-1 to TRBJ2-1; the table's D call of TRBD2 was not tested on the DNA. CDR1 and CDR2 (germline): MGHRA, YSYEKL. The CDR3 has 14 amino acids, counting both end residues. This chain's CDR3 is CARGPELPYNEQLL.

With regard to this clonotype: An end of the junction does not agree with germline; a read error may underlie this. This chain uses TRBV6-5 with TRBJ1-1, with TRBD1 matching over 8 bases. The CDR3 is made up of 15 amino acids. Germline CDR1 MNHEY, CDR2 SVGAGI. CDR3 bases: TGTGCCAACAGGGACACAGGGGGGGTGAACACTGAAGCTTTCTTC. Translating it yields CANRDTGGVNTEAFF.

On this clonotype: Germline is not matched at one junction end, which may reflect a read error. The chain uses TRBV5-1 and TRBJ2-6; the D gene is possibly TRBD2 (5 bases). Germline V CDR1 and CDR2: SGHRS, YFSETQ. This CDR3 contains 15 residues. DNA for the CDR3: TGCGCCAACAGCTTGCGGGCTTATGGGGCCAACGTCCTGACTTTC. This gives the protein CANSLRAYGANVLTF.

This clonotype has ten or more counts. This chain links TRBV10-3 with TRBJ1-6; no definite D call. This CDR3 contains 14 residues. V lost 4 bases, J lost 0 bases, and 4 bases lay in between. Germline CDR1 and CDR2: ENHRY and SYGVKD. The CDR3 DNA reads TGTGCCATCAGTGTAAGCTCCTATAATTCACCCCTCCACTTT. Amino acid sequence: CAISVSSYNSPLHF.

To note about this clonotype: The germline gene is not matched at one end of the junction; a read error may be the cause. The chain uses TRBV7-9 and TRBJ1-1; a possible D gene is TRBD1 (5 bases). The germline V gene encodes CDR1 SEHNR and CDR2 FQNEAQ (reference sequence). The CDR3 is 11 amino acids. In nucleotides, the CDR3 is TGTGCCAGCAGCACCACAGGCGAAGCTTTCTTC. This translates into CASSTTGEAFF.

Turning to this clonotype: At one end, the junction sequence differs from germline, possibly due to a read error. V usage is TRBV11-1 and J usage is TRBJ2-2, with 8 bases lining up with TRBD2. CDR3 size: 17 residues. Per germline, CDR1 SGHAT and CDR2 FQDESV (reference sequence). The DNA for the CDR3 is TGTACCAGCAGCCCGCGACCAGCGGGAGAATCAACCGGGGAGCTGTTTTTT. It specifies CTSSPRPAGESTGELFF.

This clonotype was observed at least ten times. The CDR3 nucleotides are TGTGCCAGCAGTTTAAGCGGACAGTATAATTCACCCCTCCACTTT. This sequence encodes CASSLSGQYNSPLHF. The gene calls are TRBV28 and TRBJ1-6, with D possibly TRBD1 on 6 matching bases. This CDR3 region has 15 residues. The germline V gene has CDR1 MDHEN and CDR2 SYDVKM. V was cut by 2 bases and J by 4 bases, with 9 bases left in between.

Regarding this clonotype: A read error may account for a junction end that differs from germline. The chain recombines TRBV6-2 or TRBV6-3 with TRBJ1-1, with a weak D call TRBD1 (5 bases). CDR1 MNHEY and CDR2 SVGEGT come from the germline V gene. CDR3 length equals 13 residues. The CDR3 loop is CANILDTNTEALF. Written as DNA, the CDR3 is TGTGCCAACATCCTGGACACGAACACTGAAGCTTTATTT.

This sequence joins TRBV11-2 and TRBJ2-3; unclear D gene. This CDR3 has 12 amino acids. The ends were cut back, 9 bases at V and 4 bases at J, with 11 bases in the middle. Germline loops: CDR1 SGHAT, CDR2 FQNNGV. CDR3 sequence (DNA): TGTGCCAGTATCTTAAATGCAGATACGCAGTATTTT. This translates into CASILNADTQYF.

Points on this clonotype: The junction differs from germline at one of its ends, possibly a read error. The chain combines TRBV11-2 with TRBJ2-1; D unresolved. Germline CDR1 SGHAT, CDR2 FQNNGV. CDR3 length: 16 amino acids. CDR3: CASSLRRDRFYNEQIF. The CDR3 nucleotides read TGTGCCAGCAGCTTACGTCGAGATCGGTTCTACAATGAGCAGATCTTC.

As for this clonotype: Here the CDR3 omits its conserved ending phenylalanine or tryptophan, so a read error is the likely source. The gene calls are TRBV7-8 and TRBJ2-1, with D possibly being TRBD1 (6 bases). This CDR3 spans 15 amino acids. The germline CDR1 and CDR2 sequences are SGHVS and FQNEAQ. The CDR3 DNA reads as TGTACCAGCAGCTTAGATAAACAGGGCCACAATGATCAGTTCATC. Amino acid sequence: CTSSLDKQGHNDQFI.

About this clonotype itself: Its ends do not fully match the called genes, so a read error is possible. The genes are TRBV12-3 or TRBV12-4 and TRBJ2-3, with D maybe TRBD1 (5 bases). The CDR3 length is 15 residues. Here the CDR3 DNA reads TGTGCCAGCAGTTTATCGGTGGGGCGCACAGATACGCGGTATTTT. The encoded protein is CASSLSVGRTDTRYF.

Details on this clonotype: The junction departs from germline at one end; a sequencing error may be responsible. The CDR3: CTSSQFYRGSQPQHF. CDR3 bases: TGCACCAGCAGCCAATTCTACAGGGGCAGTCAGCCCCAGCATTTT. The rearrangement links TRBV4-3 to TRBJ1-5, with TRBD1 matching 7 bases. The length of the CDR3 is 15 residues. Germline V gene lookup returns CDR1 LGHNA and CDR2 YSLEER.

Comments on this clonotype: At one end, the junction sequence differs from germline, possibly due to a read error. The chain couples TRBV6-2 or TRBV6-3 to TRBJ2-1, with 8 bases lining up with TRBD2. The CDR3 totals 17 residues. The germline CDR1 and CDR2 sequences are MNHEY and SVGEGT. The CDR3 nucleotides read TGTGCAAGCACCAGTCCCGTTATAGCGGGGAGGGACAATGAGCTGTTCTTC. It codes for CASTSPVIAGRDNELFF.

Note on this clonotype: A read error may be the cause here, since a much bigger clone is one base away. J is TRBJ1-2 and V is TRBV20-1, with 8 bases aligning to TRBD1. CDR1 and CDR2 (germline): DFQATT, SNEGSKA (reference sequence). CDR3 size: 15 residues. With 3 bases clipped from V and 5 bases from J, the junction kept 11 bases outside the gene matches. The CDR3 sequence is CSASPTITGGYGYTF. The CDR3 coding sequence is TGCAGTGCTAGCCCAACTATCACAGGGGGTTATGGCTACACCTTC.

The table lists this clonotype with many counts. The V gene is TRBV4-1, the J gene TRBJ2-5, with D possibly called TRBD1 or TRBD2 (5 bases each). V lost 5 bases to trimming and J lost 2 bases, with 18 bases between them. The germline V gene has CDR1 MGHRA and CDR2 YSYEKL. The length of the CDR3 is 16 residues. The DNA for the CDR3 is TGCGCCAGCAGCTTAAAGCCGCCGGGACCGCAAGAGACCCAGTACTTC. As protein: CASSLKPPGPQETQYF.

The gene calls are TRBV11-3 and TRBJ1-1; TRBD1 agrees at 9 bases. The germline CDR1 and CDR2 sequences are SGHNT and YENEEA. The CDR3 is made up of 15 amino acids. V lost 5 bases to trimming and J lost 4 bases; unmatched junction nucleotides: 8. CDR3 DNA: TGTGCCAGCAGCCTCGCGGGACAGGGAATCACTGAAGCTTTCTTT. This translates into CASSLAGQGITEAFF.

Worth noting for this clonotype: One end of the junction fails to match germline, which may point to a read error. The chain joins TRBV7-7 to TRBJ2-3, with 10 bases fitting TRBD2. Germline loops: CDR1 SSHAT, CDR2 FNYEAQ (reference sequence). CDR3 length equals 18 residues. Written as DNA, the CDR3 is TGTGCTAGCAGCCCCGGACTAGCGGAGGGTCCTAGCACGGATACGCAGTATTTT. Translation: CASSPGLAEGPSTDTQYF.